Reported below is one TCR beta chain. This entry comes from a study of blood T cell repertoires in COVID-19. Study-wide context: Italy, Spain and the United States were the sources of the convalescent and acute COVID-19 samples.

This table comes from immunoSEQ multiplex PCR, and its TCRdb copy is limited to in-frame clones, with some not included. The data contain 90,000 to 120,000 clones, 80% to 90% of them singletons. V dropped 7 bases and J dropped 0 bases, with 20 bases sitting between them. The CDR3 covers 16 residues. The germline V gene encodes CDR1 SGHKS and CDR2 YYEKEE (reference sequence). Sequenced sample: peripheral blood. V gene TRBV5-5 combines with J gene TRBJ2-7; weak D call: TRBD2 (7 bases). The sequence was collected from a man in his sixties with acute or convalescent COVID-19. This CDR3 is CASVPTGGLSSYEQYF. CDR3 bases: TGTGCCAGCGTTCCTACGGGGGGCCTCAGCTCCTACGAGCAGTACTTC.